Listed below are T cell receptor beta chains from one sample, sequenced in a study of cytomegalovirus exposure and HLA in healthy donors. Repertoires were generated with immunoSEQ multiplex PCR, while TCRdb's copy carries only in-frame clones and drops some. The data show roughly 56,000 clones, approximately 85% seen once. The sample consisted of PBMCs. The receptors stem from a boy aged 5-17 years in good health and CMV-seropositive. Both conserved end residues are part of each CDR3. A D gene is named only where the DNA matches it firmly. Some rows have no size entry. The others give once, few or many, or a class for an expanded clone.

d_gene	abundance	v_gene	j_gene	CDR3aa	CDR3nt
NA	NA	TRBV14	TRBJ1-6	CASSQDARYRNSPLHF	TGTGCCAGCAGCCAAGACGCGAGATATCGAAATTCACCCCTCCACTTT
TRBD2	NA	TRBV7-9	TRBJ2-3	CASSLPKTSGEADTQYF	TGTGCCAGCAGCTTACCGAAGACTAGCGGGGAAGCAGATACGCAGTATTTT
TRBD1	NA	TRBV19	TRBJ1-5	CASTGDRGPGSNQPQHF	TGTGCCAGTACTGGGGACAGGGGGCCTGGGAGCAATCAGCCCCAGCATTTT
NA	NA	TRBV27	TRBJ2-2	CASTHGGGNTGELFF	TGTGCCAGCACCCATGGGGGGGGCAACACCGGGGAGCTGTTTTTT
NA	NA	TRBV10-3	TRBJ2-1	CAISGPGTNNEQFF	TGTGCCATCAGTGGACCCGGGACAAACAATGAGCAGTTCTTC
NA	NA	TRBV5-5	TRBJ2-1	CASSGTTGNSYNEQFF	TGTGCCAGCAGCGGAACAACAGGGAACTCCTACAATGAGCAGTTCTTC
NA	NA	TRBV6-5	TRBJ1-2	CASRSDRGGGYTF	TGTGCCAGCAGATCGGACAGAGGTGGTGGCTACACCTTC
TRBD2	NA	TRBV6-5	TRBJ2-2	CASSRGVSGTGELFF	TGTGCCAGCAGCCGGGGGGTCTCAGGCACCGGGGAGCTGTTTTTT
TRBD2	NA	TRBV7-9	TRBJ2-7	CASSGRGGQEEQYF	TGTGCCAGCAGCGGCCGGGGGGGTCAAGAGGAGCAGTACTTC
NA	NA	TRBV19	TRBJ2-3	CASIGGSPDTQYF	TGTGCCAGTATAGGAGGGAGCCCAGATACGCAGTATTTT
TRBD1	NA	TRBV12-5	TRBJ1-3	CASAHRDRGNTIYF	TGTGCTAGTGCTCACCGGGACAGGGGAAACACCATATATTTT
NA	NA	TRBV27	TRBJ2-1	CASSLSPFPLNNEQFF	TGTGCCAGCAGTTTATCCCCATTCCCACTCAACAATGAGCAGTTCTTC
NA	NA	TRBV27	TRBJ1-5	CASSLGGTYNQPQHF	TGTGCCAGCAGTCTAGGCGGGACCTATAATCAGCCCCAGCATTTT
NA	NA	TRBV15	TRBJ1-1	CATSRDAGNTEAFF	TGTGCCACCAGCAGAGACGCGGGGAACACTGAAGCTTTCTTT
NA	NA	TRBV4-1	TRBJ1-5	CASSQETTRGRGLAQHF	TGCGCCAGCAGCCAAGAAACTACCAGGGGTCGTGGTCTGGCCCAGCATTTT
NA	NA	TRBV19	TRBJ1-1	CASGGAPPEAFF	TGTGCCAGTGGGGGCGCCCCGCCTGAAGCTTTCTTT
TRBD2	NA	TRBV10-3	TRBJ2-1	CAIVGTSGGLNEQFF	TGTGCCATCGTGGGTACTAGCGGGGGACTCAATGAGCAGTTCTTC
TRBD1	NA	TRBV7-9	TRBJ2-5	CASSLVSGGVGETQYF	TGTGCCAGCAGCTTAGTGTCAGGGGGCGTAGGGGAGACCCAGTACTTC
TRBD1	NA	TRBV9	TRBJ1-5	CASSGTGGNQPQHF	TGTGCCAGCAGCGGAACAGGGGGCAATCAGCCCCAGCATTTT
NA	NA	TRBV18	TRBJ1-1	CASSPGASRREAFF	TGTGCCAGCTCACCAGGGGCGAGCAGGAGAGAAGCTTTCTTT
NA	once	TRBV2	TRBJ1-2	CAFRPGNYGYTF	TGTGCCTTTCGGCCGGGGAACTATGGCTACACCTTC
TRBD1	NA	TRBV7-9	TRBJ1-5	CASSFDRDNQPQHF	TGTGCCAGCAGCTTCGACAGGGACAATCAGCCCCAGCATTTT
TRBD1	NA	TRBV5-1	TRBJ2-7	CASSLWVMGQGASSYEQYF	TGCGCCAGCAGCCTTTGGGTGATGGGACAGGGGGCTAGCTCCTACGAGCAGTACTTC
NA	NA	TRBV27	TRBJ2-3	CASSFYAGQGTDTQYF	TGTGCCAGCAGTTTCTATGCGGGGCAGGGCACAGATACGCAGTATTTT
NA	NA	TRBV29-1	TRBJ1-5	CSVETGSNQPQHF	TGCAGCGTTGAGACAGGAAGCAATCAGCCCCAGCATTTT
TRBD2	NA	TRBV4-1	TRBJ2-1	CASSQDPLLAGGRNEQFF	TGCGCCAGCAGCCAAGATCCTCTGTTAGCGGGGGGGAGGAATGAGCAGTTCTTC
TRBD2	NA	TRBV5-1	TRBJ2-5	CASSPRGQETQYF	TGCGCCAGCAGCCCGCGGGGGCAAGAGACCCAGTACTTC
TRBD2	few	TRBV9	TRBJ2-5	CASSAYERGAQETQYF	TGTGCCAGCAGCGCATATGAGCGGGGGGCCCAAGAGACCCAGTACTTC
NA	NA	TRBV10-3	TRBJ2-7	CAISEAGNVYEQYF	TGTGCCATCAGTGAGGCAGGGAACGTCTACGAGCAGTACTTC
NA	NA	TRBV5-1	TRBJ2-1	CASSLLEAAYNEQFF	TGCGCCAGCAGCTTACTGGAGGCCGCCTACAATGAGCAGTTCTTC
NA	NA	TRBV9	TRBJ1-1	CASSVGQLNTEAFF	TGTGCCAGCAGCGTAGGACAGTTGAACACTGAAGCTTTCTTT
NA	NA	TRBV5-4	TRBJ1-6	CASSRDRDGRTNSPLHF	TGTGCCAGCTCCCGAGACAGAGACGGAAGAACTAATTCACCCCTCCACTTT
NA	NA	TRBV5-6	TRBJ2-3	CASSGRDTQYF	TGTGCCAGCAGCGGGCGAGATACGCAGTATTTT
NA	NA	TRBV6-6	TRBJ1-1	CASSYSSFIQASEAFF	TGTGCCAGCAGTTACTCGAGTTTTATACAGGCCTCTGAAGCTTTCTTT
NA	NA	TRBV11-2	TRBJ2-1	CASSLTPRTDYNEQFF	TGTGCCAGCAGCCTTACCCCTCGGACAGATTACAATGAGCAGTTCTTC
TRBD1	NA	TRBV19	TRBJ2-7	CASSNRGLEQYF	TGTGCCAGTAGCAACAGGGGGCTCGAGCAGTACTTC
NA	NA	TRBV21-1	TRBJ1-2	CASSSRGQESGYTF	TGTGCCAGCAGTTCGAGAGGACAGGAGTCTGGCTACACCTTC
NA	NA	TRBV27	TRBJ1-1	CASYKFQGKAFF	TGTGCCAGCTACAAATTCCAGGGTAAAGCTTTCTTT
NA	once	TRBV9	TRBJ1-3	CASSVDGKGGNTIYF	TGTGCCAGCAGCGTAGACGGGAAGGGAGGAAACACCATATATTTT
NA	once	TRBV11-3	TRBJ2-1	CASSLGGDEQFF	TGTGCCAGCAGCCTAGGGGGGGACGAGCAGTTCTTC